The present TCR beta chain was sequenced within a study of identical twins. Donors were all healthy Caucasians. This clonotype was seen a handful of times. Each CDR3 protein is one row after TCRdb ran MiXCR on the 5' RACE reads. This table has under 250,000 distinct CDR3 sequences, 7.5% appearing once. V lost 0 bases and J lost 2, with 20 bases in between. The germline V gene encodes CDR1 DFQATT and CDR2 SNEGSKA (reference sequence). The CDR3 is 17 residues long. The same sample was also studied in work on yellow fever vaccine responses in identical twins.

V gene TRBV20-1 combines with J gene TRBJ2-7; TRBD2 might be the D (7 bases). The source material was CD8+ T cells sorted from blood. The clonotype originates from a woman between 18 and 29 years old in good health. This CDR3 is CSARDYVSKGGAYEQYV. As DNA, the CDR3 is TGCAGTGCTAGAGATTACGTCTCGAAAGGGGGGGCCTACGAGCAGTACGTC.